Each of the 3 T cell receptor beta chains below was sequenced from the same sample in a study of cytomegalovirus exposure and HLA in healthy donors. PCR primers comprised 60 Vbeta and 13 Jbeta primers. Repertoires were generated with immunoSEQ multiplex PCR, while TCRdb's copy carries only in-frame clones and drops some. The table has about 150,000 clones, about 64% seen once. Input material: PBMCs. Every receptor here comes from a woman aged 55 to 70 in good health and CMV-seropositive.

This CDR3 is CASSLTGLNTGELFF. CDR3 bases: TGTGCCAGCTCACTTACTGGGCTGAACACCGGGGAGCTGTTTTTT. The rearrangement links TRBV18 to TRBJ2-2; D uncertain. V lost 4 bases to trimming and J lost 1 base, with 10 bases between them. CDR1 is KGHSH and CDR2 is LQKENI in the germline V gene. The CDR3 contains 15 residues.

The J gene is TRBJ2-3, the V gene TRBV10-3; perhaps TRBD1 as D (6 bases). Trimming removed 7 bases at V and 0 bases at J, with 11 bases between. The CDR3 has 14 amino acids. Germline assignment: CDR1 ENHRY and CDR2 SYGVKD. The DNA for the CDR3 is TGTGCCATCACCCGGACAGAAAGCACAGATACGCAGTATTTT. It specifies CAITRTESTDTQYF.

The chain employs TRBV18 and TRBJ2-3; no clear D. CDR3 length: 15 residues. V lost 1 base and J lost 0, with 8 bases in between. CDR1 and CDR2 from the germline V gene are KGHSH and LQKENI. The CDR3: CASSPQVTSTDTQYF. The CDR3 DNA is TGTGCCAGCTCACCACAGGTGACTAGCACAGATACGCAGTATTTT.